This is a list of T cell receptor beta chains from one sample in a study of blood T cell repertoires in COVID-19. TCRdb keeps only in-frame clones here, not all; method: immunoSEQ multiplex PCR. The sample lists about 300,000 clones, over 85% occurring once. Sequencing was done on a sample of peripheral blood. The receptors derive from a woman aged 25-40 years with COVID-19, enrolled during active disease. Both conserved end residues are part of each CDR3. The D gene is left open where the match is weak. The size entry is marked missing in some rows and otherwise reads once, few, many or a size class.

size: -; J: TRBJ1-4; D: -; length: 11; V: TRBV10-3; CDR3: CPISEGEKLFF; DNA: TGTCCCATTTCTGAGGGAGAAAAACTGTTTTTT
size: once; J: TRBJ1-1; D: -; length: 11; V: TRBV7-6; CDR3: CASSGNTEAFF; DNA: TGTGCCAGCAGCGGCAACACTGAAGCTTTCTTT
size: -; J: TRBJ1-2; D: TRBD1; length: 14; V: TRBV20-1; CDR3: CSASLDRAVYGYTF; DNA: TGCAGTGCTAGTCTGGACAGGGCGGTATATGGCTACACCTTC
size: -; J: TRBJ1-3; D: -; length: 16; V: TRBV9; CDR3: CASSVGRPGSGNTIYF; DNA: TGTGCCAGCAGCGTAGGTCGCCCGGGATCTGGAAACACCATATATTTT
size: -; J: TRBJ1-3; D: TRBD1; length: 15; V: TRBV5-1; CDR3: CASSLLQGEVNTIYF; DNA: TGCGCCAGCAGCTTGTTACAGGGGGAAGTAAACACCATATATTTT
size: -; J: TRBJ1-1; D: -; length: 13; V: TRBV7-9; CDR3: CASSSNTGTEAFF; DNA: TGTGCCAGCAGCTCAAATACCGGGACTGAAGCTTTCTTT
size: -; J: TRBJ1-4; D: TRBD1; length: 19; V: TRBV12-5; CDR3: CASGLVRWTGAQNNEKLFF; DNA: TGTGCTAGTGGTTTGGTACGTTGGACAGGGGCGCAAAATAATGAAAAACTGTTTTTT
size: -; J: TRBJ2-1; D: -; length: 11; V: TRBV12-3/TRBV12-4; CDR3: CASSFLAEQFF; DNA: TGTGCCAGCAGTTTTCTAGCGGAGCAGTTCTTC
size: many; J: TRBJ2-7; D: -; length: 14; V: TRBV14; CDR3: CASSFWGGGYEQYF; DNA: TGTGCCAGCAGCTTTTGGGGGGGCGGATACGAGCAGTACTTC
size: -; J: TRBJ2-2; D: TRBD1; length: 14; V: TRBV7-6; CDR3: CASSPKGAGGELFF; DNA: TGTGCCAGCAGCCCAAAGGGGGCTGGCGGGGAGCTGTTTTTT
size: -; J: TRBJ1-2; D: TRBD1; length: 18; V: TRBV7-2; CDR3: CASSLGDGPGTARNGYTF; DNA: TGTGCCAGCAGCTTAGGCGATGGTCCAGGGACAGCCAGAAATGGCTACACCTTC
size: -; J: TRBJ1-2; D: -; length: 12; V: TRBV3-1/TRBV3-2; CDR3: CASSQERRRYTF; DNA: TGTGCCAGCAGCCAAGAAAGGAGGCGGTACACCTTC
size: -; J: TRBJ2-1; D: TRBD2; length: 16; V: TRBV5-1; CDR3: CASSRKLAGEGGEQFF; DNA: TGCGCCAGCAGCAGAAAACTAGCGGGGGAAGGCGGTGAGCAGTTCTTC
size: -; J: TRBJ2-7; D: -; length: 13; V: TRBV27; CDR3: CASSLISGYEQYF; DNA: TGTGCCAGCAGCCTTATCTCCGGCTACGAGCAGTACTTC
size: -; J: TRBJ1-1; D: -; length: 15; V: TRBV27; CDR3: CASSFSPDMNTEAFF; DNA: TGTGCCAGCAGTTTTTCCCCAGATATGAACACTGAAGCTTTCTTT
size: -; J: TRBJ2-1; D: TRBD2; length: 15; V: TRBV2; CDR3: CASSLWASGAGEQFF; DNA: TGTGCCAGCTCACTCTGGGCTAGCGGGGCCGGTGAGCAGTTCTTC
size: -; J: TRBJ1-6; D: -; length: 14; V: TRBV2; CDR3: CASTRTEPRSPLHF; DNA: TGTGCCAGCACTCGCACCGAACCGCGTTCACCCCTCCACTTT
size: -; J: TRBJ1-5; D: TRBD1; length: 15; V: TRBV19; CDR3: CASSIAGTGSQPQHF; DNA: TGTGCCAGTAGTATAGCCGGGACAGGGAGCCAGCCCCAGCATTTT
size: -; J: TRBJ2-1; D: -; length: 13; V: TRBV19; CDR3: CASSLGVYNEQFF; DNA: TGTGCCAGTAGTCTCGGTGTGTACAATGAGCAGTTCTTC
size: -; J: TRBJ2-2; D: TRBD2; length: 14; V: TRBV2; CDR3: CASRRLAEGGELFF; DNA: TGTGCCAGCAGAAGACTAGCCGAGGGTGGGGAGCTGTTTTTT
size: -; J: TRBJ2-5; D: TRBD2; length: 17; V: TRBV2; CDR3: CASSEGDPGLAWETQYF; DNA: TGTGCCAGCAGTGAAGGGGATCCGGGACTAGCGTGGGAGACCCAGTACTTC
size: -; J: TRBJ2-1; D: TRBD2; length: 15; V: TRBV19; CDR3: CASSTGTSGVNEQFF; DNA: TGTGCCAGTAGTACCGGGACTAGCGGGGTTAATGAGCAGTTCTTC